What follows are 18 T cell receptor beta chains derived from one specimen sequenced in a study of OX40 agonist ivuxolimab in advanced cancers. Library generation was performed with the immunoSEQ multiplex PCR assay. Sourced from immuneACCESS, this table was stored by TCRdb with only in-frame sequences that have V and J called. A share of the clones is absent; for the studies checked, an unresolved V gene accounts for under half, and the remainder has no known explanation. For this sample there are about 48,000 clones; roughly 81% appear just once. The top ten constitute roughly 9.6% of the sample. The specimen was CD4+ or CD8+ T cells sorted from blood, collected in a trial of the OX40 agonist ivuxolimab. The source is an adult with an advanced solid tumor such as melanoma, head and neck, liver or kidney cancer.

The gene calls are TRBV2 and TRBJ2-5; no firm D call. Germline V gene lookup returns CDR1 SNHLY and CDR2 FYNNEI. V was cut by 1 base and J by 4 bases, with 7 bases left in between. The CDR3 loop spans 13 amino acids. CDR3 residues: CASSEGWRETQYF. CDR3 sequence (DNA): TGTGCCAGCAGTGAAGGGTGGAGAGAGACCCAGTACTTC.

The V call is TRBV11-2, the J call TRBJ2-3; 10 nucleotides line up with TRBD2. The V segment lost 6 bases and the J segment 5 bases; nucleotides outside the gene matches: 8. Germline CDR1 reads SGHAT; CDR2 reads FQNNGV. This CDR3 is 15 amino acids long. In nucleotides, the CDR3 is TGTGCCAGCAGACCAGCGGGAGGGCCCCAAGATACGCAGTATTTT. Protein product: CASRPAGGPQDTQYF.

V and J are TRBV10-3 and TRBJ2-5, with 9 bases fitting TRBD2. CDR3 size: 16 residues. V gave up 4 bases and J gave up 1 base; unmatched junction bases: 7. From germline, CDR1 is ENHRY and CDR2 SYGVKD. The CDR3: CAISGRREGRQETQYF. DNA for the CDR3: TGTGCCATCAGTGGTCGGCGGGAGGGCCGCCAAGAGACCCAGTACTTC.

The chain links TRBV9 to TRBJ2-3; D is tentatively TRBD1 or TRBD2 (7 bases each). The CDR3 is 14 amino acids. The germline V and J ends were trimmed by 9 bases and 3 bases, with 17 bases remaining between them. Per the germline V gene, CDR1 is SGDLS and CDR2 is YYNGEE. CDR3 residues: CATNPQGGTDTQYF. For the CDR3, the DNA is TGTGCCACTAACCCGCAGGGGGGGACAGATACGCAGTATTTT.

This chain uses TRBV4-1 with TRBJ2-3; D is ambiguous. Germline V CDR1 and CDR2: MGHRA, YSYEKL. V lost 1 base and J 8 bases, leaving 7 bases between the germline ends. CDR3 length: 12 amino acids. The CDR3 nucleotides read TGCGCCAGCAGCCAAGTTGAGAGTACGCAGTATTTT. This translates into CASSQVESTQYF.

This rearrangement joins TRBV18 to TRBJ2-3, with 8 bases identical to TRBD2. Germline CDR1 and CDR2: KGHSH and LQKENI. This CDR3 comprises 15 residues. Losses at the gene ends were 5 bases for V and 1 base for J; bases not matched to a gene: 5. The CDR3 DNA sequence: TGTGCCAGCTCAATGGCGGGGGGACGCACAGATACGCAGTATTTT. It yields the protein CASSMAGGRTDTQYF. The complete variable domain, with remaining parts taken from reference TRBV18 and TRBJ2-3, reads NAGVMQNPRHLVRRRGQEARLRCSPMKGHSHVYWYRQLPEEGLKFMVYLQKENIIDESGMPKERFSAEFPKEGPSILRIQQVVRGDSAAYFCASSMAGGRTDTQYFGPGTRLTVL.

About this clone itself: Sequence at one end of the junction differs from germline and may be a read error. The V and J genes are TRBV11-2 and TRBJ1-1; weak D call: TRBD1 (6 bases). CDR1 is SGHAT, CDR2 FQNNGV, per germline. This CDR3 has 16 amino acids. The CDR3 bases are TGTGCCAGCAGCGCCAAGGGACACCTCCTGAATACTGAAGCTTTCTTT. It yields the protein CASSAKGHLLNTEAFF.

The V call is TRBV5-4, the J call TRBJ1-1; a weak D match, TRBD1 (6 bases). The CDR3 extends over 15 amino acids. Trimming removed 4 bases from V and 0 bases from J, with 13 bases in between. Germline assignment: CDR1 SGHNT and CDR2 YYREEE (reference sequence). This CDR3 reads CASSGGQLMNTEAFF. CDR3 bases: TGTGCCAGCAGCGGCGGACAGTTAATGAACACTGAAGCTTTCTTT.

The V call is TRBV6-1, the J call TRBJ1-5; TRBD1 is a possible D gene (6 bases). The CDR3 consists of 14 residues. Trimming took 6 bases from V and 0 from J, leaving 9 bases between them. The V gene's germline CDR1 is MNHNS and CDR2 SASEGT. The CDR3 protein is CASSRDTSNQPQHF. As DNA, the CDR3 is TGTGCCAGCAGCCGGGACACTAGCAATCAGCCCCAGCATTTT.

V usage is TRBV7-3 and J usage is TRBJ2-5; 8 nucleotides line up with TRBD2. Trimming removed 5 bases from V and 4 bases from J; junction bases left unmatched: 9. Germline CDR1 and CDR2: SGHTA and FQGTGA. CDR3 length equals 15 residues. CDR3 loop: CASSPLGLAGETQYF. The CDR3 coding sequence is TGTGCCAGCAGCCCCCTCGGGCTAGCGGGAGAGACCCAGTACTTC.

The rearrangement uses TRBV6-5 and TRBJ2-7, with 7 nucleotides matching TRBD1. CDR3 length: 14 amino acids. CDR1 is MNHEY, CDR2 SVGAGI, per germline. V lost 2 bases and J lost 2; bases outside the gene matches: 3. The DNA of the CDR3 is TGTGCCAGCAGTTACGGGCAGGGGGCCTACGAGCAGTACTTC. Protein product: CASSYGQGAYEQYF.

CDR3: CASSQGGSNSPLHF. The CDR3, as DNA: TGTGCCAGCAGCCAAGGCGGAAGTAATTCACCCCTCCACTTT. This rearrangement joins TRBV4-2 to TRBJ1-6, with D unclear. The CDR3 contains 14 residues. From germline, CDR1 is LGHNA and CDR2 YNFKEQ. Trimming pared 1 base from V and 6 bases from J, leaving 7 bases between.

The V and J genes are TRBV5-4 and TRBJ2-1; D uncertain. The CDR3 is made up of 12 amino acids. Trimming stripped 3 bases from V and 10 bases from J, with 11 bases between. The germline V gene has CDR1 SGHNT and CDR2 YYREEE (reference sequence). The CDR3 DNA reads TGTGCCAGCAGCTCGGCCCGGAGAGAGCAGTTCTTC. As protein: CASSSARREQFF.

The V and J genes are TRBV7-9 and TRBJ2-5; 7 bases align to TRBD2. Losses at the gene ends were 5 bases for V and 7 bases for J; bases not matched to a gene: 13. The CDR3 contains 15 residues. Looked up from germline, CDR1 is SEHNR and CDR2 is FQNEAQ (reference sequence). The CDR3: CASSRASGPQGTQYF. In DNA form, the CDR3 reads TGTGCCAGCAGCCGGGCTAGCGGACCTCAGGGGACCCAGTACTTC.

The genes are TRBV5-6 and TRBJ2-1, with 9 bases fitting TRBD2. J lost 0 bases, V lost 4 bases, and 8 bases had no gene match. The CDR3 extends over 17 amino acids. Germline V gene data show CDR1 as SGHDT and CDR2 as YYEEEE. The CDR3 nucleotides read TGTGCCAGCAGCACGACTAGCGGTTATAGCTCCTACAATGAGCAGTTCTTC. Protein sequence: CASSTTSGYSSYNEQFF.

J is TRBJ2-7 and V is TRBV15; D is undetermined. V gave up 1 base and J gave up 2 bases, with 6 bases separating them. The CDR3 loop spans 13 amino acids. Germline assignment: CDR1 LNHNV and CDR2 YYDKDF (reference sequence). CDR3 bases: TGTGCCACCAGCAGAGGTGCGGCCTACGAGCAGTACTTC. Translation: CATSRGAAYEQYF.

This clone was observed a single time. The chain is built from TRBV10-3 and TRBJ1-4; TRBD1 matches at 8 bases. Germline-derived CDR1 and CDR2 are ENHRY and SYGVKD. The CDR3 spans 14 residues. J gave up 5 bases and V 6 bases, and 5 bases lay outside the gene matches. In nucleotides, the CDR3 is TGTGCCATCAGCGGGACAGGCCGAAATGAAAAACTGTTTTTT. This codes for CAISGTGRNEKLFF.

This clone has just a few counts. The rearrangement joins TRBV29-1 to TRBJ2-5, with 7 bases identical to TRBD1. With 5 bases clipped from V and 4 bases from J, the junction kept 13 bases outside the gene matches. The CDR3 spans 15 residues. From germline, CDR1 is SQVTM and CDR2 ANQGSEA. The CDR3 loop is CSVPPPTGFGETQYF. The DNA for the CDR3 is TGCAGCGTTCCCCCCCCGACAGGGTTCGGAGAGACCCAGTACTTC.